This TCR beta chain emerged from a study of OX40 agonist ivuxolimab in advanced cancers. Whole-study context: Patients got intravenous ivuxolimab at 0.01 to 10 mg/kg every 2 weeks. Each dose-escalation patient presented with hepatocellular carcinoma, melanoma, renal cell or head and neck cancer.

Some clones are missing from TCRdb's copy, which holds only in-frame ones; the method was immunoSEQ multiplex PCR. Among some 96,000 clones listed, around 93% were seen once. Study-wide findings and caveats: The study found among the lowest clonal expansion in partial responders at 0.1-3.0 mg/kg. The mean number of expanded clones was higher in CD8+ T cells than in CD4+.

Germline V CDR1 and CDR2: SEHNR, FQNEAQ (reference sequence). The CDR3 extends over 13 amino acids. Trimming left V 5 bases short and J 7 bases short, with 12 bases between. This clone has just a few counts. Its matching antigen is unknown. This chain connects TRBV7-9 to TRBJ1-5; possible D gene TRBD1, 6 bases. The specimen was CD4+ or CD8+ T cells sorted from blood, collected in a trial of the OX40 agonist ivuxolimab. The source is an adult with an advanced solid tumor such as melanoma, head and neck, liver or kidney cancer. CDR3 nucleotide sequence: TGTGCCAGCAGCCTAACAGGGTCCCAGCCCCAGCATTTT. Its protein product is CASSLTGSQPQHF.